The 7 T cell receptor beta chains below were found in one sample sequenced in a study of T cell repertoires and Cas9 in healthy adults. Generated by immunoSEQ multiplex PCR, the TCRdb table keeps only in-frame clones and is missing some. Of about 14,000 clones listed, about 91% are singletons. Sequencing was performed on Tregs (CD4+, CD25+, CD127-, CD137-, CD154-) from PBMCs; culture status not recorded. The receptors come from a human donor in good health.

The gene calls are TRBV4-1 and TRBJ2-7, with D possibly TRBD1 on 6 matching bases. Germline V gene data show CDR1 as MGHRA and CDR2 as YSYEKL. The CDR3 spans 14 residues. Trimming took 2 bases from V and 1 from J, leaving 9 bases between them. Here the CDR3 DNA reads TGCGCCAGCAGCCAACGGACAGAATCCTACGAGCAGTACTTC. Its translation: CASSQRTESYEQYF.

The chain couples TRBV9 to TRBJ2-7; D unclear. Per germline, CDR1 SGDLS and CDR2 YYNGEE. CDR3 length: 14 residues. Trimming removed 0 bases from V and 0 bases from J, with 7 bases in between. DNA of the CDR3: TGTGCCAGCAGCGTAGTTCCCTACTCCTACGAGCAGTACTTC. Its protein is CASSVVPYSYEQYF. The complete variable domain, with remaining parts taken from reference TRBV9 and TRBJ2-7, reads DSGVTQTPKHLITATGQRVTLRCSPRSGDLSVYWYQQSLDQGLQFLIQYYNGEERAKGNILERFSAQQFPDLHSELNLSSLELGDSALYFCASSVVPYSYEQYFGPGTRLTVT.

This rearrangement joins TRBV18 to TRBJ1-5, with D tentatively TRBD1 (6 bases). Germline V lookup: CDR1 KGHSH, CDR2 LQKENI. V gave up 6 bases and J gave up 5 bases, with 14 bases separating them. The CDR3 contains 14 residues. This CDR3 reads CASSRYREDQPQHF. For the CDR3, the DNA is TGTGCCAGCTCCCGATACAGGGAAGATCAGCCCCAGCATTTT.

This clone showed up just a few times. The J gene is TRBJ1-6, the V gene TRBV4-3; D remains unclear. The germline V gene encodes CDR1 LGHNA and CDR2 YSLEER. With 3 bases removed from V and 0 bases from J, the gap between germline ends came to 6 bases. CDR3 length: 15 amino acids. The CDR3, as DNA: TGCGCCAGCAGCCAGCGCAGCTCCTATAATTCACCCCTCCACTTT. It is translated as CASSQRSSYNSPLHF.

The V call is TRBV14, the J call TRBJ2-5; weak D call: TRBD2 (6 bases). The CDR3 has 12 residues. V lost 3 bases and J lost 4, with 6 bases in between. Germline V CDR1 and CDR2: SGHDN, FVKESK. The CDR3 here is CASSQGGETQYF. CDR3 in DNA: TGTGCCAGCAGCCAGGGGGGAGAGACCCAGTACTTC.

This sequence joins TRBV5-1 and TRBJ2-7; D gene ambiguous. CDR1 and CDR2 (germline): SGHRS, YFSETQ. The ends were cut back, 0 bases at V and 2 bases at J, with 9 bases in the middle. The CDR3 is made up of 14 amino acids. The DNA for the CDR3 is TGCGCCAGCAGCTTGGATTGGCAGACCTACGAGCAGTACTTC. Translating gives CASSLDWQTYEQYF. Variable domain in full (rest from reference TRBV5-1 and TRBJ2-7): KAGVTQTPRYLIKTRGQQVTLSCSPISGHRSVSWYQQTPGQGLQFLFEYFSETQRNKGNFPGRFSGRQFSNSRSEMNVSTLELGDSALYLCASSLDWQTYEQYFGPGTRLTVT.

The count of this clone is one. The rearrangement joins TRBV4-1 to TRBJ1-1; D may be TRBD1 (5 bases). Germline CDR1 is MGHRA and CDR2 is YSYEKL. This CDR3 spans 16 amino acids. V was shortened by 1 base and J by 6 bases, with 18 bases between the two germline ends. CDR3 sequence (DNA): TGCGCCAGCAGCCAAGGTACCAGGGCGGTTGGTTCTGAAGCTTTCTTT. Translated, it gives CASSQGTRAVGSEAFF.